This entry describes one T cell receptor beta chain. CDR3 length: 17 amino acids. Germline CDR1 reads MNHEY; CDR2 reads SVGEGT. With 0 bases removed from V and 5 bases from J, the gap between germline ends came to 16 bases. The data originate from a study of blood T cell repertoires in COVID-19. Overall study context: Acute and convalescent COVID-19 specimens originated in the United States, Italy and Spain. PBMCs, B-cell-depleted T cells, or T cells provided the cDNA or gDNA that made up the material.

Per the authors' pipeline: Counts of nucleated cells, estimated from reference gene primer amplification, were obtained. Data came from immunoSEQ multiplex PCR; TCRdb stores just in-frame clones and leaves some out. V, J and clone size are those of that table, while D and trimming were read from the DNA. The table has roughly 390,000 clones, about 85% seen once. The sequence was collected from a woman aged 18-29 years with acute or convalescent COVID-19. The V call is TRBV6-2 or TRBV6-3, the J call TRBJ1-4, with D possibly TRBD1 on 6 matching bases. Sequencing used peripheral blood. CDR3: CASSYSRVGRGNEKLFF. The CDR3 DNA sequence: TGTGCCAGCAGTTACTCGAGAGTCGGCAGGGGAAATGAAAAACTGTTTTTT.